This record covers a single TCR beta chain. The antigen remains undetermined. The source of the sample is a study of PD-1 blockade in classical Hodgkin lymphoma. Overall study: Each patient was given nivolumab 3 mg/kg through a vein every 2 weeks. Study-wide results and caveats: TCR diversity in CD4+, not CD8+, cells rose significantly by C4D1. Undefined causes, possibly disease activity or prior therapy, underlie the repertoire differences.

CDR1 and CDR2 from the germline V gene are MDHEN and SYDVKM. This CDR3 has 12 amino acids. Trimming removed 2 bases at V and 8 bases at J, with 9 bases between. As to time point: cycle 4 day 1 (C4D1), after five to seven weeks of nivolumab. Every one of the patients relapsed after autologous stem cell transplantation (brentuximab vedotin exposure was variable). TCRdb's copy holds only in-frame clones and misses some; the assay was immunoSEQ multiplex PCR. The sample lists roughly 100,000 clones, roughly nine tenths seen once, with around 19% in the top ten. This sequence joins TRBV28 and TRBJ1-2; D is undetermined. This clonotype was obtained from a human donor with classical Hodgkin lymphoma. Specimen: peripheral blood mononuclear cells (PBMCs), collected before the fourth cycle of nivolumab. The CDR3 sequence: CASSLPQLGYTF. The DNA of the CDR3 is TGTGCCAGCAGTTTACCCCAGTTGGGCTACACCTTC.